This T cell receptor beta chain was identified during a study of blood T cell repertoires in COVID-19. Study overall: PBMCs, B-cell-depleted T cells, or T cells provided the cDNA or gDNA that made up the material.

Original processing methods: From reference gene primer amplification, estimates of nucleated cell counts were derived. Sequencing was performed with immunoSEQ multiplex PCR; in TCRdb, only in-frame clones are kept and a portion is missing. V and J calls and clone size come straight from that table; D and trimming were deduced from the DNA. The table records approximately 300,000 clones, about 82% of them present only once. This clone was picked up one time. CDR1 LGHNA and CDR2 YNFKEQ come from the germline V gene. The CDR3 runs 17 residues. V was cut by 4 bases and J by 8 bases, with 23 bases left in between.

The chain joins TRBV4-2 to TRBJ2-2; D is possibly TRBD2 (6 bases). The clonotype was recovered from a woman between 45 and 60 years old with active or convalescent COVID-19. Sample: peripheral blood. In DNA, the CDR3 is TGTGCCAGCAGCCTGACCGGCGGGACTGCCGTAGGTGGGGAGCTGTTTTTT. The encoded protein is CASSLTGGTAVGGELFF.